This TCR beta chain derives from a study of breast tumors, draining lymph nodes, adjacent tissues. Study-level results: Most tumor T cells seemingly derive from lymph node, then expand in tumor. Luminal-like breast cancer showed significantly higher tumor–nontumor repertoire similarity than basal-like. That most tumor T cells come from lymph nodes remained unproven. Tumor repertoires ranked between lymph nodes and nontumor tissue in diversity, with V and J gene preferences.

Comment on this clonotype: Antigen: not known.

This CDR3 has 16 residues. With 4 bases clipped from V and 10 bases from J, the junction kept 10 bases outside the gene matches. CDR1 is SNHLY, CDR2 FYNNEI, per germline. Axillary draining lymph nodes of breast cancer patients supplied the node samples. TCRdb passed the multiplex PCR reads through MiXCR, listing each CDR3 protein once. The repertoire holds some 170,000 distinct CDR3 sequences, with 25% to 40% as singletons. The source is a female donor with breast cancer. Some clones in this sample may be carry-over from other donors' samples. Material: axillary lymph node tissue. This chain links TRBV2 with TRBJ1-6, with 10 bases aligning to TRBD1. CDR3 nucleotides: TGTGCCAGCAGTGTCGTTTCCGGGACAGGGGTCTCACCCCTCCACTTT. This codes for CASSVVSGTGVSPLHF.